Presented here are 14 T cell receptor beta chains from one specimen sequenced in a study of cytomegalovirus exposure and HLA in healthy donors. The PCR ran on 60 Vbeta and 13 Jbeta primers. TCRdb's copy holds only in-frame clones and misses some; the assay was immunoSEQ multiplex PCR. In the table there are 200,000 to 250,000 clones, approximately 83% of which are singletons. The source material was PBMCs. Receptors were obtained from a woman between 45 and 60 years old in good health and CMV-seropositive.

The chain is built from TRBV19 and TRBJ1-1; D not resolved. Trimming cost V 7 bases and J 2 bases, with 17 bases left between them. The CDR3 consists of 15 residues. Germline V gene data show CDR1 as LNHDA and CDR2 as SQIVND (reference sequence). In nucleotides, the CDR3 is TGTGCCAGTATGGGGATCACGCGGGGAAACACTGAAGCTTTCTTT. It codes for CASMGITRGNTEAFF.

The CDR3 protein is CASTGRGPGGNTEAFF. The DNA for the CDR3 is TGTGCCAGTACCGGGCGGGGCCCGGGGGGGAACACTGAAGCTTTCTTT. The rearrangement links TRBV19 to TRBJ1-1, with TRBD1 as a possible D gene (5 bases). V was trimmed by 7 bases and J by 1 base, leaving 19 bases between them. Germline V gene lookup returns CDR1 LNHDA and CDR2 SQIVND (reference sequence). The length of the CDR3 is 16 residues.

This sequence joins TRBV5-1 and TRBJ2-7; 10 positions match TRBD2. Trimming cost V 5 bases and J 7 bases; bases outside gene matches: 9. The CDR3 sequence is 14 residues long. Germline V lookup: CDR1 SGHRS, CDR2 YFSETQ. The CDR3: CASRKLAGPSEQYF. In DNA, the CDR3 is TGCGCCAGCAGAAAACTAGCGGGGCCTTCGGAGCAGTACTTC.

This sequence joins TRBV7-8 and TRBJ2-1; maybe TRBD2 (6 bases). Trimming removed 5 bases from V and 3 bases from J, with 17 bases in between. This CDR3 has 16 residues. Germline loops: CDR1 SGHVS, CDR2 FQNEAQ. In nucleotides, the CDR3 is TGTGCCAGCAGCCTCTTGGCGGGGCTGGGCTACAATGAGCAGTTCTTC. Protein: CASSLLAGLGYNEQFF.

The chain combines TRBV6-4 with TRBJ1-6; 8 bases are a match to TRBD1. The CDR3 is 17 amino acids. The germline V gene encodes CDR1 MRHNA and CDR2 SNTAGT. V shed 6 bases, J shed 3 bases, and the junction held 10 bases outside the gene matches. The CDR3 spells CASRPAGTGIYNSPLHF. In nucleotides, the CDR3 is TGTGCCAGCAGGCCAGCAGGGACAGGTATCTATAATTCACCCCTCCACTTT.

This clone was seen a handful of times. This chain links TRBV5-4 with TRBJ2-7; 9 bases are a match to TRBD1. The J segment lost 2 bases and the V segment lost 4 bases, leaving 4 bases of the junction unmatched. Per germline, CDR1 SGHNT and CDR2 YYREEE (reference sequence). The CDR3 runs to 14 residues. The CDR3 sequence: CASSRRDRAYEQYF. CDR3 DNA sequence: TGTGCCAGCAGCCGGCGGGACAGGGCCTACGAGCAGTACTTC. The variable domain in full, completed from reference TRBV5-4 and TRBJ2-7, reads ETGVTQSPTHLIKTRGQQVTLRCSSQSGHNTVSWYQQALGQGPQFIFQYYREEENGRGNFPPRFSGLQFPNYSSELNVNALELDDSALYLCASSRRDRAYEQYFGPGTRLTVT.

This chain uses TRBV7-3 with TRBJ2-1; 7 bases are a match to TRBD1. Trimming took 5 bases from V and 4 from J; bases not matched to a gene: 2. Germline CDR1 is SGHTA and CDR2 is FQGTGA. The CDR3 covers 13 residues. The CDR3 sequence is CASSATGYNEQFF. The DNA of the CDR3 is TGTGCCAGCAGCGCGACAGGGTACAATGAGCAGTTCTTC.

The V gene is TRBV7-9, the J gene TRBJ1-2; no definite D call. There are 13 residues in the CDR3. Looked up from germline, CDR1 is SEHNR and CDR2 is FQNEAQ (reference sequence). V gave up 3 bases and J gave up 4 bases, with 9 bases separating them. CDR3: CASSFKQTYGYTF. DNA of the CDR3: TGTGCCAGCAGCTTCAAACAGACCTATGGCTACACCTTC.

The chain joins TRBV7-9 to TRBJ1-1; D gene uncertain. V dropped 2 bases and J dropped 3 bases, with 4 bases sitting between them. This CDR3 contains 12 residues. In germline, CDR1 is SEHNR, CDR2 FQNEAQ (reference sequence). The DNA for the CDR3 is TGTGCCAGCAGCTTACTATACACTGAAGCTTTCTTT. Its protein is CASSLLYTEAFF.

V gene TRBV5-1 combines with J gene TRBJ2-5, with a weak D call TRBD2 (6 bases). V was clipped by 4 bases and J by 7 bases, with 17 bases between them. The CDR3 has 14 residues. The germline V gene encodes CDR1 SGHRS and CDR2 YFSETQ. DNA of the CDR3: TGCGCCAGCAGCCTTGACGGGGGAGTCGGGACCCAGTACTTC. This encodes CASSLDGGVGTQYF.

The chain carries TRBV11-1 and TRBJ2-7; perhaps TRBD1 as D (5 bases). CDR3 length equals 14 residues. Germline-derived CDR1 and CDR2 are SGHAT and FQDESV (reference sequence). Trimming stripped 1 base from V and 5 bases from J, with 12 bases between. This CDR3 is CASSLVGRAHEQYF. The CDR3 DNA follows: TGTGCCAGCAGCTTAGTGGGCAGGGCCCACGAGCAGTACTTC.

The chain uses TRBV11-3 and TRBJ2-7, with TRBD1 matching over 9 bases. The V gene's germline CDR1 is SGHNT and CDR2 YENEEA. The CDR3 is 14 residues long. J was trimmed by 7 bases and V by 5 bases; bases with no gene match: 9. The CDR3 coding sequence is TGTGCCAGCAGCCCGGGACAGGGCCTCGAGGAGCAGTACTTC. This gives the protein CASSPGQGLEEQYF.

The chain uses TRBV5-4 and TRBJ2-7; possible D gene TRBD1, 5 bases. V shed 3 bases and J shed 6 bases, with 19 bases lying between them. Germline CDR1 SGHNT, CDR2 YYREEE (reference sequence). This CDR3 comprises 15 residues. DNA for the CDR3: TGTGCCAGCAGCTATCAGGGAAGGGGCCCTTCCGAGCAGTACTTC. This sequence encodes CASSYQGRGPSEQYF.

The J gene is TRBJ1-5, the V gene TRBV19; a weak D match, TRBD1 (5 bases). This CDR3 has 12 residues. Trimming left V 3 bases short and J 9 bases short, with 9 bases between. The germline V gene encodes CDR1 LNHDA and CDR2 SQIVND (reference sequence). CDR3: CASSMTTGPQHF. The CDR3 DNA follows: TGTGCCAGTAGTATGACCACAGGGCCCCAGCATTTT. Looking up the rest from reference TRBV19 and TRBJ1-5 gives the full variable domain: DGGITQSPKYLFRKEGQNVTLSCEQNLNHDAMYWYRQDPGQGLRLIYYSQIVNDFQKGDIAEGYSVSREKKESFPLTVTSAQKNPTAFYLCASSMTTGPQHFGDGTRLSIL.